This paragraph reports one T cell receptor (beta chain). Its antigen is unidentified. CDR1 SEHNR and CDR2 FQNEAQ come from the germline V gene (reference sequence). V shed 5 bases and J 4 bases; nucleotides not matched to a gene: 20. The length of the CDR3 is 19 residues. It was with a sample-barcoded 5' primer and a J-beta primer mix that a second PCR of roughly 6 to 11 cycles was run. TCRdb re-called the 5' RACE reads with MiXCR, one entry per CDR3 protein. The sample consists of about a million distinct CDR3 sequences, under 50% of them appearing once. Each donor was a healthy Caucasian individual from Russia, aged roughly 6 to 100. This entry belongs to a study of blood T cells in healthy people across ages. Study results and limitations: Using unsorted PBMCs precluded a conclusive naive versus antigen-experienced comparison.

Sequencing was performed on blood. The clonotype was recovered from a man younger than 40 in good health. The V gene is TRBV7-9, the J gene TRBJ1-2; 9 nucleotides align to TRBD1. The CDR3 DNA follows: TGTGCCAGCAGCCCCCTGAACATGGCAGGGGGACAGGGAAGCTATGGCTACACCTTC. It codes for CASSPLNMAGGQGSYGYTF.